These 29 T cell receptor beta chains originate from one sample sequenced in a study of CXCR3-negative and CXCR3-positive naive CD8 T cells. UMI-labeled 5' RACE TRB cDNA libraries were prepared from the cells. TCRdb reprocessed the 5' RACE reads and stores each CDR3 protein as one record, lacking DNA. This sample's clone table lists around 8,800 distinct CDR3 sequences. Sequenced: naive CXCR3- CD8+ T cells from blood. Subset denoted: CD45RO-CCR7+CD27+CD95- naive CD8+ T cells lacking CXCR3 (TNR3-). The receptors come from a human donor in good health. Some clones in this sample may be carry-over from other donors' samples.

The CDR3 here is CASSPGTVNSPLHF. V gene TRBV5-4 combines with J gene TRBJ1-6; TCRdb calls TRBD1, which cannot be checked without DNA. The CDR3 is made up of 14 amino acids. Germline CDR1 reads SGHNT; CDR2 reads YYREEE (reference sequence).

The rearrangement uses TRBV29-1 and TRBJ1-1; TCRdb's D gene call, TRBD1, goes unchecked for lack of DNA. The CDR3 totals 12 residues. Germline CDR1 and CDR2: SQVTM and ANQGSEA. CDR3 region: CSVAGDTSIAFF.

V gene TRBV5-1 combines with J gene TRBJ2-1. This CDR3 is 15 amino acids long. Germline CDR1 SGHRS, CDR2 YFSETQ. CDR3: CASHNRNITYNEQFF. The entire variable domain, with the rest obtained from reference TRBV5-1 and TRBJ2-1, is as follows: KAGVTQTPRYLIKTRGQQVTLSCSPISGHRSVSWYQQTPGQGLQFLFEYFSETQRNKGNFPGRFSGRQFSNSRSEMNVSTLELGDSALYLCASHNRNITYNEQFFGPGTRLTVL.

Measured by frequency, this clonotype is medium-sized. The chain is built from TRBV3-1 and TRBJ2-7; TCRdb gives TRBD2 as the D gene, but with no DNA this cannot be confirmed. Germline lookup yields CDR1 LGHDT and CDR2 YNNKEL (reference sequence). The CDR3 consists of 16 residues. This chain's CDR3 is CASSFSPGLAVYEQYF.

This chain connects TRBV7-9 to TRBJ2-3; TCRdb reports TRBD2, a call that lacks DNA to check it against. This CDR3 is 14 amino acids long. Germline V CDR1 and CDR2: SEHNR, FQNEAQ (reference sequence). The chain's CDR3 is CASSTAGPTDTQYF.

The chain carries TRBV29-1 and TRBJ2-3. The CDR3 is made up of 11 amino acids. Germline V gene sequence: CDR1 SQVTM, CDR2 ANQGSEA. The chain's CDR3 is CSVSGADTQYF.

Its frequency marks this clonotype as medium-sized. The chain carries TRBV4-1 and TRBJ2-3; TCRdb gives TRBD2 as the D gene, but with no DNA this cannot be confirmed. CDR3 length: 15 residues. In germline, CDR1 is MGHRA, CDR2 YSYEKL. The CDR3 loop is CASSQQTSRPDTQYF.

The chain couples TRBV20-1 to TRBJ2-3; TCRdb's D gene call, TRBD1, goes unchecked for lack of DNA. CDR3 length: 16 amino acids. Germline CDR1 is DFQATT and CDR2 is SNEGSKA (reference sequence). CDR3 protein: CSASETRDPTPYTQYF.

Frequency places this clonotype as medium-sized. CDR3 region: CASSLGLGESSYNEQFF. The chain recombines TRBV5-4 with TRBJ2-1; TCRdb designates TRBD1, a call that cannot be tested without DNA. This CDR3 comprises 17 residues. Germline-derived CDR1 and CDR2 are SGHNT and YYREEE (reference sequence).

This clonotype is classed as medium-sized by frequency. The chain couples TRBV29-1 to TRBJ2-6. Germline CDR1 and CDR2: SQVTM and ANQGSEA. This CDR3 has 16 residues. The chain's CDR3 is CSVELNSRSGANVLTF.

According to its frequency, this clonotype is medium-sized. J is TRBJ1-5 and V is TRBV12-3 or TRBV12-4; TCRdb selects TRBD1, and the lack of DNA leaves this call unchecked. CDR3 length: 14 residues. CDR3 residues: CASSQGYRDQPQHF.

This rearrangement joins TRBV5-6 to TRBJ1-6. The CDR3 runs 13 residues. CDR1 and CDR2 from the germline V gene are SGHDT and YYEEEE. The CDR3 is CASGSSYNSPLHF.

By frequency, this clonotype is medium-sized. The chain recombines TRBV29-1 with TRBJ1-1; the TCRdb call, TRBD1, lacks DNA for checking. The CDR3 covers 13 residues. The germline V gene encodes CDR1 SQVTM and CDR2 ANQGSEA. CDR3 amino acids: CSVEGGDRYEAFF.

Frequency places this clonotype as medium-sized. V gene TRBV25-1 combines with J gene TRBJ1-4; the TCRdb call, TRBD1, lacks DNA for checking. This CDR3 spans 15 amino acids. Germline V gene data show CDR1 as MGHDK and CDR2 as SYGVNS. The CDR3 here is CASSGIGTGDEKLFF.

V and J are TRBV25-1 and TRBJ2-7; TCRdb proposes TRBD1, but this gene call is untestable without DNA. Germline assignment: CDR1 MGHDK and CDR2 SYGVNS. CDR3 size: 15 residues. The CDR3: CASSEFGTGNHEQYF.

The genes are TRBV5-1 and TRBJ1-2; TCRdb designates TRBD1, a call that cannot be tested without DNA. The CDR3 has 13 residues. Looked up from germline, CDR1 is SGHRS and CDR2 is YFSETQ. The CDR3 region is CASSPDRAPGYTF.

The chain employs TRBV15 and TRBJ2-6; TCRdb's D call of TRBD1 is untestable without DNA. This CDR3 comprises 17 residues. CDR1 and CDR2 from the germline V gene are LNHNV and YYDKDF (reference sequence). The CDR3 protein is CATSSPDRSSGANVLTF.

V usage is TRBV7-9 and J usage is TRBJ2-1; TCRdb's D call, TRBD2, is unchecked because there is no DNA. Germline V lookup: CDR1 SEHNR, CDR2 FQNEAQ (reference sequence). The CDR3 runs to 15 residues. The CDR3 sequence is CASSFSGGSYNEQFF. Combining the CDR3 with reference TRBV7-9 and TRBJ2-1 gives the whole variable domain DTGVSQNPRHKITKRGQNVTFRCDPISEHNRLYWYRQTLGQGPEFLTYFQNEAQLEKSRLLSDRFSAERPKGSFSTLEIQRTEQGDSAMYLCASSFSGGSYNEQFFGPGTRLTVL.

The genes are TRBV4-1 and TRBJ2-1; checking the TCRdb D call of TRBD1 is not possible without DNA. The germline gives CDR1 MGHRA, CDR2 YSYEKL. The CDR3 is 15 residues long. The CDR3 reads CASSLGGSNYNEQFF.

Considering frequency, this clonotype is medium-sized (0.01 to 0.1%). This chain connects TRBV9 to TRBJ2-5; TCRdb's D gene call, TRBD1, goes unchecked for lack of DNA. The CDR3 is 15 residues long. Germline values: CDR1 SGDLS, CDR2 YYNGEE. CDR3 sequence reads: CASSESGGTQETQYF.

This clonotype shows up as medium-sized by frequency. J is TRBJ1-1 and V is TRBV4-1; the TCRdb D gene call, TRBD1, has no DNA to confirm it. The CDR3 runs 16 residues. Per germline, CDR1 MGHRA and CDR2 YSYEKL. The CDR3 is CASSQDPGQGRTEAFF.

Judged by frequency, this clonotype is medium-sized (0.01 to 0.1%). The rearrangement joins TRBV4-2 to TRBJ2-1. The CDR3 consists of 16 residues. From germline, CDR1 is LGHNA and CDR2 YNFKEQ. CDR3 loop: CASSQALLPLENEQFF.

The chain joins TRBV19 to TRBJ1-5; as DNA is missing, the TRBD1 call by TCRdb cannot be tested. The germline V gene encodes CDR1 LNHDA and CDR2 SQIVND (reference sequence). There are 14 residues in the CDR3. CDR3 in amino acids: CASSPDRRDQPQHF.

This rearrangement joins TRBV7-3 to TRBJ2-1; the TCRdb D gene call, TRBD2, has no DNA to confirm it. CDR3 length equals 15 residues. Germline loops: CDR1 SGHTA, CDR2 FQGTGA. CDR3 residues: CASSFLAGGSNEQFF.

This clonotype is classed as medium-sized by frequency. This chain links TRBV28 with TRBJ1-2. Per germline, CDR1 MDHEN and CDR2 SYDVKM. The CDR3 length is 14 residues. The CDR3 reads CASSLTPSNYGYTF.

The gene calls are TRBV7-9 and TRBJ1-1. Germline V gene lookup returns CDR1 SEHNR and CDR2 FQNEAQ (reference sequence). CDR3 length equals 18 residues. The CDR3 protein is CASSLDPHYRTNDTEAFF.

The chain uses TRBV7-9 and TRBJ1-2; TCRdb outputs TRBD1, but without DNA this stays unchecked. Germline V gene sequence: CDR1 SEHNR, CDR2 FQNEAQ (reference sequence). The CDR3 is 14 residues long. CDR3 sequence reads: CASSSGQGSYGYTF.

The CDR3 sequence: CASSFEIYTEAFF. The chain uses TRBV12-3 or TRBV12-4 and TRBJ1-1. This CDR3 is 13 amino acids long.

The chain combines TRBV7-9 with TRBJ1-2; TCRdb names TRBD1, which stays unverified in the absence of DNA. The CDR3 runs to 14 residues. Germline loops: CDR1 SEHNR, CDR2 FQNEAQ (reference sequence). CDR3 residues: CASSVRDKNYGYTF.